Listed below are T cell receptor beta chains from one sample, sequenced in a study of T-cell memory formation after mild COVID-19. From the 5' RACE reads, TCRdb called clonotypes with MiXCR, one entry per CDR3 protein. Of about 180,000 distinct CDR3 sequences listed, about 18% were seen once; the top ten hold approximately 4%. Sequencing was carried out using PBMCs or a T cell subset sorted from them (not recorded which). The receptors here all came from a man aged 18 to 35 who had mild COVID-19 (a few samples of this study predate the infection). Cell type and time point are not known. CDR3s include the opening cysteine and the closing phenylalanine or tryptophan. D genes are given only for firm matches. Where a row states a size, it is once, few, many or the class of an expanded clone; other rows omit it.

D	size	J	V	CDR3	DNA
TRBD1	medium-sized	TRBJ2-3	TRBV11-2	CASAWTGLADTQYF	TGTGCCAGCGCTTGGACAGGGCTTGCAGATACGCAGTATTTT
-	few	TRBJ1-2	TRBV6-5	CASSSTGRRIYGYTF	TGTGCCAGCAGTAGCACAGGGCGACGGATCTATGGCTACACCTTC
-	-	TRBJ1-5	TRBV29-1	CSVGFTAASNQPQHF	TGCAGCGTTGGGTTTACGGCAGCTAGCAATCAGCCCCAGCATTTT
-	-	TRBJ2-3	TRBV7-2	CASRRQEDTQYF	TGTGCCAGCCGCAGGCAGGAGGATACGCAGTATTTT
-	-	TRBJ2-6	TRBV7-2	CASSVQRSSGANVLTF	TGTGCCAGCAGCGTCCAGCGGTCCTCTGGGGCCAACGTCCTGACTTTC
-	many	TRBJ1-5	TRBV7-2	CASSYRGNQPQHF	TGTGCCAGCAGCTACAGGGGCAATCAGCCCCAGCATTTT
-	few	TRBJ2-1	TRBV7-8	CASSLAGERQFF	TGTGCCAGCAGCTTAGCAGGTGAGCGGCAGTTCTTC
-	few	TRBJ2-2	TRBV5-1	CASTSRTNTGELFF	TGCGCCAGCACTAGTAGAACGAACACCGGGGAGCTGTTTTTT
TRBD1	-	TRBJ1-1	TRBV20-1	CSVRSDRVNTEAFF	TGCAGTGTTCGTTCGGACAGGGTGAACACTGAAGCTTTCTTT
-	-	TRBJ2-3	TRBV6-5	CASSSSRTSTDTQYF	TGTGCCAGCAGTAGTTCTCGCACTAGCACAGATACGCAGTATTTT
-	-	TRBJ2-5	TRBV7-2	CASSTGLRETQYF	TGTGCCAGCAGTACCGGACTTAGGGAGACCCAGTACTTC
-	-	TRBJ2-4	TRBV6-5	CASTSATLAKNIQYF	TGTGCCAGCACCAGCGCGACACTAGCCAAAAACATTCAGTACTTC
TRBD1	many	TRBJ2-7	TRBV7-9	CASSRTGDEQYF	TGTGCCAGCAGCCGGACAGGGGACGAGCAGTACTTC
TRBD1	-	TRBJ1-1	TRBV4-1	CASSPRQGDTEAFF	TGCGCCAGCAGCCCCCGACAGGGGGACACTGAAGCTTTCTTT
-	many	TRBJ2-3	TRBV12-3/TRBV12-4	CASRSTDTQYF	TGTGCCAGCAGAAGCACAGATACGCAGTATTTT
TRBD2	-	TRBJ2-5	TRBV2	CASSPGTSGGAQYF	TGTGCCAGCAGCCCCGGGACTAGCGGGGGGGCCCAGTACTTC
-	few	TRBJ2-5	TRBV29-1	CSANRWAQETQYF	TGCAGCGCCAATCGGTGGGCTCAAGAGACCCAGTACTTC
-	-	TRBJ2-1	TRBV9	CASSVRTDPYNEQFF	TGTGCCAGCAGCGTTCGGACAGACCCCTACAATGAGCAGTTCTTC
TRBD2	-	TRBJ2-5	TRBV18	CASSTTSGGVETQYF	TGTGCCAGCTCAACGACTAGCGGGGGCGTGGAGACCCAGTACTTC
TRBD1	-	TRBJ1-1	TRBV4-1	CASSQGRQGRKDTEAFF	TGCGCCAGCAGCCAAGGTCGACAGGGTAGGAAGGACACTGAAGCTTTCTTT
TRBD1	-	TRBJ1-1	TRBV6-6	CASSTRGPNTEAFF	TGTGCCAGCAGTACTAGGGGGCCGAACACTGAAGCTTTCTTT
-	few	TRBJ1-4	TRBV28	CASRKTSGVQLFF	TGTGCCAGCAGAAAAACCTCAGGGGTTCAACTGTTTTTT
-	-	TRBJ2-5	TRBV7-2	CASSSLGKTQYF	TGTGCCAGCAGCTCCCTGGGGAAGACCCAGTACTTC
-	many	TRBJ2-3	TRBV18	CASSPQDTQYF	TGTGCCAGCAGCCCCCAAGATACGCAGTATTTT
TRBD1	-	TRBJ2-3	TRBV3-1	CASSQGTGDTDTQYF	TGTGCCAGCAGCCAAGGGACAGGGGACACAGATACGCAGTATTTT
-	few	TRBJ2-3	TRBV3-1	CASSSMRVGDTQYF	TGTGCCAGCAGCTCTATGAGGGTAGGAGATACGCAGTATTTT
-	-	TRBJ2-5	TRBV10-3	CAISEVKSGETQYF	TGTGCCATCAGTGAAGTCAAATCGGGAGAGACCCAGTACTTC
TRBD2	few	TRBJ2-7	TRBV20-1	CSAPRGWGGSSYEQYF	TGCAGTGCTCCACGGGGTTGGGGGGGGAGCTCCTACGAGCAGTACTTC
TRBD1	-	TRBJ2-6	TRBV12-3/TRBV12-4	CASGTWTGGTFYSGANVLTF	TGTGCCAGCGGAACCTGGACAGGGGGCACTTTCTACTCTGGGGCCAACGTCCTGACTTTC
TRBD2	-	TRBJ2-4	TRBV19	CASRTSGRLAKNIQYF	TGTGCCTCCCGGACTAGCGGGAGGTTGGCCAAAAACATTCAGTACTTC
-	-	TRBJ2-5	TRBV20-1	CSALSSNQETQYF	TGCAGTGCGCTTAGCTCCAACCAAGAGACCCAGTACTTC
-	once	TRBJ1-3	TRBV5-1	CASSPDPSSGNTIYF	TGCGCCAGCAGCCCGGATCCGAGCTCTGGAAACACCATATATTTT
-	-	TRBJ2-3	TRBV6-6	CASSYEWGSTDTQYF	TGTGCCAGCAGTTACGAGTGGGGATCGACAGATACGCAGTATTTT
TRBD2	few	TRBJ2-1	TRBV20-1	CSARDLRELAGYNEQFF	TGCAGTGCTAGAGATCTCAGGGAACTAGCGGGCTACAATGAGCAGTTCTTC
-	-	TRBJ2-5	TRBV20-1	CSARLWEETQYF	TGCAGTGCACGCCTTTGGGAAGAGACCCAGTACTTC
TRBD1	few	TRBJ2-1	TRBV28	CASSVSGTGFYNEQFF	TGTGCCAGCAGTGTATCCGGGACAGGATTTTACAATGAGCAGTTCTTC
TRBD2	-	TRBJ2-5	TRBV12-3/TRBV12-4	CASSLGTSGVETQYF	TGTGCCAGCAGTTTAGGAACTAGCGGGGTAGAGACCCAGTACTTC
-	few	TRBJ1-5	TRBV5-6	CASTRGQYGQPQHF	TGTGCCAGCACTCGGGGCCAGTATGGTCAGCCCCAGCATTTT
-	few	TRBJ2-1	TRBV7-7	CASSVTPVAWLQFF	TGTGCTAGCAGCGTGACACCAGTGGCTTGGTTGCAGTTCTTC
TRBD1	many	TRBJ2-7	TRBV7-2	CASSITGTVLSYEQYF	TGTGCCAGCAGTATCACCGGGACAGTCCTCTCCTACGAGCAGTACTTC
-	-	TRBJ2-5	TRBV6-2/TRBV6-3	CASSYAGARETQYF	TGTGCCAGCAGTTACGCGGGGGCCCGGGAGACCCAGTACTTC
-	-	TRBJ1-2	TRBV20-1	CSAKGRGLGGYTF	TGCAGTGCTAAAGGGCGGGGTCTGGGTGGCTACACCTTC
-	-	TRBJ1-1	TRBV6-6	CASSYLSPGGAFF	TGTGCCAGCAGTTACCTCTCCCCGGGGGGAGCTTTCTTT
TRBD1	-	TRBJ2-2	TRBV5-1	CASSRTGGATGELFF	TGCGCCAGCAGCAGAACAGGGGGCGCAACCGGGGAGCTGTTTTTT
TRBD1	few	TRBJ2-2	TRBV19	CASHDDRGGTGELFF	TGTGCCAGTCATGACGACAGGGGAGGCACCGGGGAGCTGTTTTTT
TRBD1	-	TRBJ2-5	TRBV6-5	CASSYLDRGQETQYF	TGTGCCAGCAGTTATTTGGACAGGGGCCAAGAGACCCAGTACTTC
-	-	TRBJ2-3	TRBV30	CAWSAVAGADTQYF	TGTGCCTGGAGTGCAGTAGCCGGCGCAGATACGCAGTATTTT
-	few	TRBJ1-5	TRBV21-1	CASSKRSDGQPQHF	TGTGCCAGCAGCAAGCGCTCGGATGGTCAGCCCCAGCATTTT
-	-	TRBJ2-1	TRBV10-3	CAIRATGEQFF	TGTGCCATCAGGGCCACCGGGGAGCAGTTCTTC
-	-	TRBJ2-1	TRBV4-3	CASSQLGAANEQFF	TGCGCCAGCAGCCAACTCGGGGCAGCCAATGAGCAGTTCTTC
-	few	TRBJ2-2	TRBV7-2	CASSGGGSNTGELFF	TGTGCCAGCAGCGGCGGGGGCTCCAACACCGGGGAGCTGTTTTTT
TRBD1	-	TRBJ1-1	TRBV12-3/TRBV12-4	CASSGTGNRNTEAFF	TGTGCCAGCAGTGGGACAGGGAATCGGAACACTGAAGCTTTCTTT
-	few	TRBJ1-1	TRBV7-3	CASSRSGGGAEAFF	TGTGCCAGCAGCCGATCCGGGGGAGGGGCTGAAGCTTTCTTT
-	few	TRBJ2-5	TRBV7-2	CASSLMESQETQYF	TGTGCCAGCTCATTAATGGAATCCCAAGAGACCCAGTACTTC